This T cell receptor beta chain was sequenced in a study of spatial heterogeneity in lung cancer (dated 2019 in TCRdb). About the full investigation: Samples were obtained from about 69 patients with early-stage, untreated non-small cell lung cancer from the lung TRACERx cohort. Follow-up PBMC samples were sequenced whenever available, and the median time to follow-up was roughly 2 years after resection. More beta-chain than alpha-chain transcripts were consistently detected, likely reflecting higher beta-chain transcript abundance. In the raw uncorrected reads, each unique combination of TCR and UMI appeared on average more than ten times. In non-small cell lung cancer, the study quantitatively compared TCR alpha and beta repertoires across several tumor regions, matched nontumor lung, and blood. The study linked features of the TCR repertoire to counts of nonsynonymous mutations, which were determined by whole-exome sequencing of tumor tissue. At surgery, 200 to 250 tumor regions, some 61 matched nontumor lung samples and 56 PBMC samples were TCR-sequenced for both alpha and beta chains.

As encoded in the germline V gene, CDR1 is ENHRY while CDR2 is SYGVKD. V loses 3 bases, J loses 7 bases, and the germline ends lie 12 bases apart. The CDR3 starts with the cysteine, ends with the phenylalanine, and has 14 residues. Just CDR3 DNA is preserved here, 42 bases in frame from base 1. A few counts support this clonotype. Its cognate antigen has yet to be identified. The sample holds no much larger clone one base away, and base qualities are not on file. Libraries were prepared through 5' RACE. Sequenced on a NextSeq 500. In the TCR library protocol, a unique molecular identifier was attached to each TCR cDNA molecule so that PCR and sequencing errors could be corrected. On the study's bioinformatics: TCR identification, UMI-based error correction and CDR3 extraction were performed with Decombinator tools. Expanded TCRs were defined as those above a frequency of 2 per 1,000, corresponding to the top 1% of the tumor frequency distribution. Renyi diversity was calculated using the R vegan package after each repertoire was subsampled 100 times to 5,000 TCRs. CDR3 similarity networks were constructed using string-kernel similarity of amino acid triplets, with links drawn between CDR3s whose pairwise similarity was above 0.82. Using fastp at Q25 and MiXCR, TCRdb reprocessed the public reads and kept productive beta chains. Identical CDR3 proteins give one entry, which carries the most common genes and DNA. TCRdb, not the original authors, processed these V and J calls. The table for this sample lists about 120,000 distinct CDR3 sequences; 9% to 15% of them were counted only once. Roughly 17% of the sample comes from the top ten.

Study-level results and caveats: Comparisons of baseline and follow-up blood repertoires included only approximately 14 patients. Ubiquitous expanded tumor TCRs were detected in blood more often at tumor resection than at routine follow-up. Confirming at a functional level the hypothesis that regional TCRs recognize regional mutations was considered to require additional single-cell paired TCR alpha and beta sequencing.

Interpreted using the paper, the time point label stands for: blood at routine non-recurrence follow-up after resection. TCR sequencing used whole RNA extracted from tumor and nontumor lung tissue, or from cryopreserved PBMC samples, without cell sorting. Only patients with enough RNA available from two or more tumor regions were chosen for TCR sequencing. Source: PBMCs, taken at follow-up. The chain is assembled from TRBV10-3 and TRBJ1-4, with TRBD1 perhaps the D gene, on 6 matching bases. The sequence was obtained from a male donor with early-stage non-small cell lung cancer. This receptor carries the CDR3 CAISDRGIREKLFF. The DNA sequence follows: TGTGCCATCAGTGACAGGGGAATCCGTGAAAAACTGTTTTTT.